The clone carrying this TCR beta chain is termed medium-sized. What it binds is unknown. Cyclophosphamide on days +3 and +4 followed busulfan-fludarabine conditioning and a marrow graft. The CDR3 loop spans 21 amino acids. CDR1 is MNHNS, CDR2 SASEGT, per germline. The junction had 11 bases not matched to a gene; V was cut back by 0 bases and J by 0 bases. The record originates from a study of T cells after posttransplantation cyclophosphamide. Whole-study results and caveats: Later blood repertoires were often dominated by clones from the donor CD8+ memory compartment.

Sequenced by immunoSEQ multiplex PCR; TCRdb stores in-frame clones only, minus some. This sample carries approximately 1,000 clones, none of them present only once. Sequencing used PBMCs, obtained after allogeneic stem cell transplant with posttransplant cyclophosphamide. The chain is built from TRBV6-1 and TRBJ2-3; 14 bases line up with TRBD2. This TCR came from a male patient between 25 and 39 years old who received an allogeneic stem cell transplant from a related donor, was CMV-positive, and had no GVHD. Some of the T cells may derive from the graft donor. The CDR3 DNA is TGTGCCAGCAGTGAAGCACTCCGACTAGCGGGAGGGTGGGGTAGCACAGATACGCAGTATTTT. It yields the protein CASSEALRLAGGWGSTDTQYF.